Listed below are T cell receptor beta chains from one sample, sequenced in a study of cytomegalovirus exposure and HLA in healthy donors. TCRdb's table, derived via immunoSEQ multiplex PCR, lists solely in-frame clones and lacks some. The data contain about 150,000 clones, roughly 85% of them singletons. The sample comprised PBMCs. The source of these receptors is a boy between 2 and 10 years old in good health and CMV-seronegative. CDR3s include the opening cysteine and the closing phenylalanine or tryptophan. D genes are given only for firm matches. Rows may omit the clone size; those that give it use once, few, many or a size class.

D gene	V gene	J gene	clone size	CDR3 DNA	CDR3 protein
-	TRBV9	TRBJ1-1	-	TGTGCCAGCAGCGTAGTGGAGCAGGGGTGGGGCTCCTCCCGCCCGAACACTGAAGCTTTCTTT	CASSVVEQGWGSSRPNTEAFF
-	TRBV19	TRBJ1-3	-	TGTGCCAGTAGGCCACAGTCTGGAAACACCATATATTTT	CASRPQSGNTIYF
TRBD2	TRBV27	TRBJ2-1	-	TGTGCCAGCAGTTTAGACGGACTAGCGGGCTACAATGAGCAGTTCTTC	CASSLDGLAGYNEQFF
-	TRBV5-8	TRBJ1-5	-	TGTGCCAGCAGCGCCACGGGGAAAATCGGCAATCAGCCCCAGCATTTT	CASSATGKIGNQPQHF
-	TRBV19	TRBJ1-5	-	TGTGCCAGTACCCCCTTGGGGGCGCATAGCAATCAGCCCCAGCATTTT	CASTPLGAHSNQPQHF
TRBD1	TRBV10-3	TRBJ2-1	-	TGTGCCATCAGTGAGGGACAGGGGCTTAGACCGTTCTTC	CAISEGQGLRPFF
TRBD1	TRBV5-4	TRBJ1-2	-	TGTGCCAGCAGCTTGGAGACAGGGATTTTACCCTACACCTTC	CASSLETGILPYTF
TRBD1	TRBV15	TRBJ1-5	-	TGTGCCACCAGCGGGACCCGCGGAGGGGGCGGTCAGCCCCAGCATTTT	CATSGTRGGGGQPQHF
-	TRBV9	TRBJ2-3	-	TGTGCCAGCAACCCCTGGGTCGGGACAGATACGCAGTATTTT	CASNPWVGTDTQYF
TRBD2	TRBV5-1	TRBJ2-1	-	TGCGCCAGCAGCTTAAGTTCGGGGGGTCCCTACAATGAGCAGTTCTTC	CASSLSSGGPYNEQFF
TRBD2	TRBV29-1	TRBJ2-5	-	TGCAGCGTAGCCGGGACTAGCGGGGGGTTGGTAGGAGAGACCCAGTACTTC	CSVAGTSGGLVGETQYF
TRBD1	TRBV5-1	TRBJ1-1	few	TGCGCCAGCAGCTCGCCGGACAGGACAAACACTGAAGCTTTCTTT	CASSSPDRTNTEAFF
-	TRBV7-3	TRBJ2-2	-	TGTGCCAGCAGCTTAGGCGGTACGAACACCGGGGAGCTGTTTTTT	CASSLGGTNTGELFF
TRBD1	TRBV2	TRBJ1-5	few	TGTGCCAGCAAGGCCGACAGAGACAGGGGGCCTTTCAGCAGCAATCAGCCCCAGCATTTT	CASKADRDRGPFSSNQPQHF
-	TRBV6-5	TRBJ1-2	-	TGTGCCAGCAGTTATCAGGGGACGAATGGCTACACCTTC	CASSYQGTNGYTF
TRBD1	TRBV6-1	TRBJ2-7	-	TGTGCCAGCAGCGAAACCGGGACAGGGATCTACGAGCAGTACTTC	CASSETGTGIYEQYF
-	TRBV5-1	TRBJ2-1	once	TGCGCCAGCAGCTCCACAGGGCTCAACAACAATGAGCAGTTCTTC	CASSSTGLNNNEQFF
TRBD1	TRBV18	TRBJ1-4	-	TGTGCCAGCTCACCCGGGACAGGGAACGAAAAACTGTTTTTT	CASSPGTGNEKLFF
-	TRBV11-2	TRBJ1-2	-	TGTGCCAGCAGCTTAGTTCAGGGGTATTATGGCTACACCTTC	CASSLVQGYYGYTF
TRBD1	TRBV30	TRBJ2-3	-	TGTGCCTGGAGTGCAGGGACAGCTAGCACAGATACGCAGTATTTT	CAWSAGTASTDTQYF
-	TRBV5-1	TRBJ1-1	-	TGCGCCAGCAGCTTGGCGGTGAACACTGAAGCTTTCTTT	CASSLAVNTEAFF
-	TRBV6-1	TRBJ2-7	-	TGTGCCAGCAGTAGACAGGCGGCCAGCTCCTACGAGCAGTACTTC	CASSRQAASSYEQYF
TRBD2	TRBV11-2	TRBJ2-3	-	TGTGCCAGCAGCTTAGATCTGGTAGCGGGAGGCCCAGGTACGCAGTATTTT	CASSLDLVAGGPGTQYF
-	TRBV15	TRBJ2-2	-	TGTGCCACCAGTCGGACAGCCACCGGGGAGCTGTTTTTT	CATSRTATGELFF
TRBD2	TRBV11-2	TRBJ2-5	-	TGTGCCAGCAGCCCTCGGAGCGGGAGGGCCGGGGAGACCCAGTACTTC	CASSPRSGRAGETQYF
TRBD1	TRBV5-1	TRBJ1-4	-	TGCGCCAGCAGCTTGCGCGCTCAGGGGGAAGTTGATGAAAAACTGTTTTTT	CASSLRAQGEVDEKLFF
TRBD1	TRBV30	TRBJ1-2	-	TGTGCCTGGGTGACAGGGGGCATAAACTATGGCTACACCTTC	CAWVTGGINYGYTF
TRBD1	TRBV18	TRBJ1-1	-	TGTGCCAGCTCACAGGCACAGGGGGCTGGCACTGAAGCTTTCTTT	CASSQAQGAGTEAFF
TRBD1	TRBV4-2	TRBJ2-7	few	TGTGCCAGCAGCGACGGGACAGGGGATTACTACGAGCAGTACTTC	CASSDGTGDYYEQYF
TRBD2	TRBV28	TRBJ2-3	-	TGTGCCAGCACACAGATCGGACTAGCGGGATTCACAGATACGCAGTATTTT	CASTQIGLAGFTDTQYF
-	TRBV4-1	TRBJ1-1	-	TGCGCCAGCAGCCAAGTGACAAACACTGAAGCTTTCTTT	CASSQVTNTEAFF
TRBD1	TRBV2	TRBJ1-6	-	TGTGCCAGCAGACTAGGGGGCTCTTCCTCATATAATTCACCCCTCCACTTT	CASRLGGSSSYNSPLHF
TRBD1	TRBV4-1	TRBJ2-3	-	TGCGCCAGCAGCCAAACTAACGGGACAGGGACAGTCACGCAGTATTTT	CASSQTNGTGTVTQYF
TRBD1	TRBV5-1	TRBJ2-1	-	TGCGCCAGCAGCTTGGGGGGGACAGGGTCCAATGAGCAGTTCTTC	CASSLGGTGSNEQFF
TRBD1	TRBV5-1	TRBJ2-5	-	TGCGCCAGCAGCGCCGGACAGGGGGCAGAGACCCAGTACTTC	CASSAGQGAETQYF
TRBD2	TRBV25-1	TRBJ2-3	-	TGTGCCAGCAGTGACCGGGCTAGCGGGAGGGCCCTAACAGATACGCAGTATTTT	CASSDRASGRALTDTQYF
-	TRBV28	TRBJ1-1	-	TGTGCTTCGGGGGGAGGCACTGAAGCTTTCTTT	CASGGGTEAFF
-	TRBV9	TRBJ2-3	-	TGTGCCAGCAGCGTAGCCCCTACAGGGCTCACAGATACGCAGTATTTT	CASSVAPTGLTDTQYF
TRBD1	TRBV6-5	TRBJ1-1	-	TGTGCCAGCAGGCATGAGAGGACAGGGGGTGAAGCTTTCTTT	CASRHERTGGEAFF
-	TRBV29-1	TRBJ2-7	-	TGCAGCGTTGATGGGGGCCCTCATCCCTACGAGCAGTACTTC	CSVDGGPHPYEQYF
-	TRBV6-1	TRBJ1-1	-	TGTGCCAGCAGTGAAATGCGGGTGAGCACTGAAGCTTTCTTT	CASSEMRVSTEAFF
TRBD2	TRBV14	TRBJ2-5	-	TGTGCCAGCAGCAGCGGGATTCAAGAGACCCAGTACTTC	CASSSGIQETQYF
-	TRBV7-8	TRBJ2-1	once	TGTGCCAGCAGAACAGGGAGCTCCTACAATGAGCAGTTCTTC	CASRTGSSYNEQFF
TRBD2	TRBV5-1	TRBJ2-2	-	TGCGCCAGCAGCCTTGGACTAGTCGGGAACACCGGGGAGCTGTTTTTT	CASSLGLVGNTGELFF
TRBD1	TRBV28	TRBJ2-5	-	TGTGCCAGCAACCCGGGACAGGTAAAGCAAGAGACCCAGTACTTC	CASNPGQVKQETQYF
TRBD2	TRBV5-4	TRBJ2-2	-	TGTGCCAGCAGCGCAGCACTAGCGGGGGGTTACACCGGGGAGCTGTTTTTT	CASSAALAGGYTGELFF
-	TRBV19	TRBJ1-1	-	TGTGCCAGTAGTACCGACAGGTCCCCGCGTGCTTTCTTT	CASSTDRSPRAFF
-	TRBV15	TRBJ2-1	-	TGTGCCACCAGCAGAGATCAGGGGATAAGGTCCTACAATGAGCAGTTCTTC	CATSRDQGIRSYNEQFF
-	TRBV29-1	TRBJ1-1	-	TGCAGCGTTGGGGCAGGAGGGTTCACTGAAGCTTTCTTT	CSVGAGGFTEAFF
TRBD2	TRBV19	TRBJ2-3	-	TGTGCCAGTAGCCCCCGGACTAGTATCTCAGATACGCAGTATTTT	CASSPRTSISDTQYF
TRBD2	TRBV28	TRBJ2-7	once	TGTGCCAGCAGTATGACTAGCGGGACTCCCTACGAGCAGTACTTC	CASSMTSGTPYEQYF